The 14 T cell receptor beta chains listed next were all sequenced from one sample in a study of T cells after yellow fever vaccination. TCRdb analysed the 5' RACE reads with MiXCR anew, one entry per CDR3 protein. The sample consists of around 600,000 distinct CDR3 sequences, roughly an eighth of them appearing once. Here the sequenced sample was PBMCs, taken on the day of the yellow fever booster vaccination. These receptors came from a man aged 30 to 39 who received the YFV17D yellow fever vaccine.

At least ten counts were recorded for this clonotype. V gene TRBV5-1 combines with J gene TRBJ2-4; 9 positions match TRBD2. Germline V lookup: CDR1 SGHRS, CDR2 YFSETQ. The trim removed 4 bases at V and 8 bases at J, leaving 7 bases unmatched. The CDR3 length is 14 residues. The CDR3 reads CASSNGGRADIQYF. CDR3 bases: TGCGCCAGCAGCAATGGCGGGAGGGCTGACATTCAGTACTTC.

This clonotype was detected a few times. V usage is TRBV3-1 and J usage is TRBJ1-5; possibly TRBD1 for D (6 bases). The CDR3 has 14 residues. From germline, CDR1 is LGHDT and CDR2 YNNKEL (reference sequence). Trimming left V 3 bases short and J 2 bases short, with 8 bases between. CDR3 sequence reads: CASSQGQGNQPQHF. Here the CDR3 DNA reads TGTGCCAGCAGCCAGGGACAAGGCAATCAGCCCCAGCATTTT. The full variable domain, rest sourced from reference TRBV3-1 and TRBJ1-5, is DTAVSQTPKYLVTQMGNDKSIKCEQNLGHDTMYWYKQDSKKFLKIMFSYNNKELIINETVPNRFSPKSPDKAHLNLHINSLELGDSAVYFCASSQGQGNQPQHFGDGTRLSIL.

This clonotype was counted only a few times. This chain links TRBV29-1 with TRBJ2-1; 10 bases are a match to TRBD2. The CDR3 is made up of 14 amino acids. Germline values: CDR1 SQVTM, CDR2 ANQGSEA. The ends lost 3 bases at V and 6 bases at J; junction bases unmatched: 5. CDR3 region: CSVDWTSGSNEQFF. CDR3 bases: TGCAGCGTTGATTGGACTAGCGGCTCCAATGAGCAGTTCTTC.

This clonotype was seen only a few times. The chain has TRBV6-2 or TRBV6-3 and TRBJ2-5, with 11 bases that match TRBD2. This CDR3 region has 16 residues. Per the germline V gene, CDR1 is MNHEY and CDR2 is SVGEGT. The V segment lost 5 bases and the J segment 3 bases; nucleotides outside the gene matches: 8. CDR3 DNA: TGTGCCAGCAGTAGGAGTAAGGGACTAGCGGAAGAGACCCAGTACTTC. Translating it yields CASSRSKGLAEETQYF.

This chain uses TRBV20-1 with TRBJ2-1; 11 bases agree with TRBD2. V was pared by 3 bases and J by 3 bases, with 10 bases of the junction left unmatched. CDR1 DFQATT and CDR2 SNEGSKA come from the germline V gene (reference sequence). The CDR3 contains 17 residues. In DNA form, the CDR3 reads TGCAGTGCTAGTCCGGTCCGTCTAGCGGGGGGCTACAATGAGCAGTTCTTC. This sequence encodes CSASPVRLAGGYNEQFF.

The sample holds a few counts of this clonotype. The V gene is TRBV12-3 or TRBV12-4, the J gene TRBJ2-1; 16 bases fit TRBD2. The CDR3 contains 18 residues. The ends lost 8 bases at V and 8 bases at J; junction bases unmatched: 15. The CDR3 DNA follows: TGTGCCAGCCAAGGACAGCCGGGACTAGCGGGAGGGGACGATGAGCAGTTCTTC. Amino acids: CASQGQPGLAGGDDEQFF.

This sequence joins TRBV5-4 and TRBJ2-1, with TRBD2 matching over 10 bases. Trimming at V came to 10 bases and at J to 8 bases, leaving 12 bases not matched to a gene. Germline CDR1 and CDR2: SGHNT and YYREEE (reference sequence). The CDR3 consists of 14 residues. The CDR3 DNA sequence: TGTGCCTCTAAAGCGGGAGGGCCACTCGATGAGCAGTTCTTC. Its translation is CASKAGGPLDEQFF.

The chain carries TRBV10-3 and TRBJ1-4; D unresolved. The length of the CDR3 is 14 residues. V lost 2 bases and J 7 bases, leaving 11 bases between the germline ends. CDR1 and CDR2 from the germline V gene are ENHRY and SYGVKD. The CDR3 DNA reads TGTGCCATCAGTGAGGGCGGCGGCCCTGAAAAACTGTTTTTT. This encodes CAISEGGGPEKLFF.

The V and J genes are TRBV19 and TRBJ2-1; 9 nucleotides align to TRBD2. V lost 2 bases to trimming and J lost 7 bases; unmatched junction nucleotides: 15. Germline CDR1 and CDR2: LNHDA and SQIVND (reference sequence). This CDR3 comprises 18 residues. The CDR3 region is CASSISRASGTFGNEQFF. The CDR3 region has the DNA TGTGCCAGTAGTATATCTCGGGCTAGCGGGACCTTTGGTAATGAGCAGTTCTTC.

This clonotype was counted between two and nine times. The rearrangement links TRBV7-9 to TRBJ2-1; D is unresolved. The V end lost 9 bases, the J end lost 8 bases, and 17 bases lay between the germline ends. The CDR3 totals 13 residues. Germline V gene lookup returns CDR1 SEHNR and CDR2 FQNEAQ (reference sequence). The chain's CDR3 is CASNFINQDEQFF. The CDR3, as DNA: TGTGCCAGTAATTTCATTAATCAGGATGAGCAGTTCTTC.

The genes are TRBV12-3 or TRBV12-4 and TRBJ2-2; 7 positions agree with TRBD2. V was pared by 1 base and J by 5 bases, with 7 bases of the junction left unmatched. This CDR3 contains 16 residues. The CDR3 sequence is CASSLGLGGPTGELFF. The CDR3 DNA reads as TGTGCCAGCAGTTTAGGTTTGGGAGGGCCGACCGGGGAGCTGTTTTTT.

The chain couples TRBV10-1 to TRBJ1-1; weak D call: TRBD1 (5 bases). The CDR3 has 13 residues. From germline, CDR1 is WNHNN and CDR2 SYGVQD (reference sequence). The V end lost 2 bases, the J end lost 5 bases, and 9 bases lay between the germline ends. The CDR3 protein is CASSEGGLTEAFF. The CDR3 DNA reads TGCGCCAGCAGTGAGGGGGGTCTGACTGAAGCTTTCTTT.

This rearrangement joins TRBV7-2 to TRBJ2-7; D may be TRBD1 (5 bases). V was clipped by 6 bases and J by 6 bases, with 15 bases between them. The CDR3 covers 13 residues. Per the germline V gene, CDR1 is SGHTA and CDR2 is FQGNSA. CDR3 protein: CASSPGGAGEQYF. The CDR3 DNA is TGTGCCAGCAGTCCAGGTGGGGCCGGCGAGCAGTACTTC. The variable domain in full, with the rest retrieved from reference TRBV7-2 and TRBJ2-7, is GAGVSQSPSNKVTEKGKDVELRCDPISGHTALYWYRQSLGQGLEFLIYFQGNSAPDKSGLPSDRFSAERTGGSVSTLTIQRTQQEDSAVYLCASSPGGAGEQYFGPGTRLTVT.

The genes are TRBV6-2 or TRBV6-3 and TRBJ2-1; TRBD1 or TRBD2 may be the D gene (5 bases each). V dropped 1 base and J dropped 2 bases, with 6 bases sitting between them. Germline values: CDR1 MNHEY, CDR2 SVGEGT. The CDR3 sequence is 14 residues long. The CDR3 coding sequence is TGTGCCAGCAGTTACTGGGGGACCTACAATGAGCAGTTCTTC. Translation: CASSYWGTYNEQFF.